The present T cell receptor (beta chain) was sequenced within a study of blood T cell repertoires in COVID-19 (dated by TCRdb to the early 2020s). In the study overall: Samples covering the acute and convalescent phases of COVID-19 were provided by collaborators in the United States, Italy and Spain. Where HLA class I and class II types were available, the types were taken from metadata supplied by the sample provider, not from assay-based typing. Samples came from the ongoing ImmuneRACE study (first 160 participants) plus 1,254 subjects from 6 global collaborators. The material from the prospective study consisted of cDNA or gDNA derived from T cells, B-cell-depleted T cells, or PBMCs. Nearly every sample came with metadata listing a de-identified subject ID, COVID-19 status, age in years and sex. The repertoires were released in a freely available public database meant as a resource for research on the immune response to SARS-CoV-2. The dataset comprised deeply sampled blood TCRbeta repertoires from subjects exposed to, actively infected with, or recovered from COVID-19. On the study overall, not on this receptor specifically: How much clinical and demographic metadata was included differed by source and by participant, and the metadata was provided uncurated.

TCRbeta CDR3 regions were amplified from genomic DNA using the immunoSEQ Assay, a bias-controlled multiplex PCR. As for the original processing: Within the assay, amplification of reference gene primers was used to estimate how many nucleated cells each sample contained. Sequence reads were collapsed and filtered to measure the absolute abundance of every unique TCRbeta CDR3 rearrangement. Productive Simpson clonality was computed per sample as the square root of Simpson's diversity index over productive rearrangements. The immuneACCESS repertoire file appears here via TCRdb, limited to in-frame rearrangements. These files lack a portion of the clones; in checked studies, under half of the deficit traces to unresolved V genes, and the cause of the others is not known. Clone size and V and J calls were adopted from that table, with D and trimming inferred from the DNA. The sample has over 120,000 clones on record, roughly four fifths of them singletons. The ten biggest clones cover over 2.5% of the sample.

V and J lose 3 bases and 4 bases, and a span of 16 bases separates them. The CDR3, from cysteine to phenylalanine, totals 15 residues. The CDR3 DNA has 45 bases and is translated from base 1. The germline V gene (reference sequence) yields SGHNT for CDR1 and YYREEE for CDR2. As concerns this clone: Its antigen target is currently unknown. It has no much larger one-base neighbor in the sample; base qualities were not kept.

Collaborating institutions collected whole blood in K2EDTA tubes following their own protocols. For TCRbeta analysis, collaborators shipped samples as frozen whole blood, isolated PBMCs, or DNA extracted from either of those sample types. This receptor was obtained from a woman older than 75 with acute or convalescent COVID-19. The chain employs TRBV5-4 and TRBJ1-2, with TRBD1 tentatively as D gene (5 bases match). Sequenced input: peripheral blood. CDR3 sequence: CASSSWTRSGYGYTF. The DNA sequence is as follows: TGTGCCAGCAGCTCATGGACACGGTCAGGCTATGGCTACACCTTC.